These T cell receptor beta chains were read from a single sample in a study of T-cell reconstitution after alpha-beta-depleted transplantation in children. From the PCR reads, TCRdb called clonotypes with MiXCR, one entry per CDR3 protein. The sample has about 200,000 distinct CDR3 sequences; approximately 6.8% are singletons. Sequenced material: PBMCs, taken before TCRalphabeta/CD19-depleted stem cell transplant. The receptors originated from a girl under three years old with combined immunodeficiency, due to receive a stem cell transplant. Both conserved end residues are trimmed from each CDR3.

V gene	J gene	CDR3 protein
TRBV5-6	TRBJ1-1	ASSLYTEAF
TRBV11-2	TRBJ1-2	ASSLDLAANYGYT
TRBV6-1	TRBJ2-3	ASSPPAPDTQY
TRBV29-1	TRBJ2-1	SVVASGGSYNEQF
TRBV28	TRBJ2-1	ASSFYNEQF
TRBV5-6	TRBJ2-7	ASSRGTVYEQY
TRBV20-1	TRBJ2-7	SASDRVNEQY
TRBV4-3	TRBJ2-1	ASSQDSSIPNEQF
TRBV6-2/TRBV6-3	TRBJ2-2	ASSYSRNTGELF
TRBV7-9	TRBJ2-2	ASSPTSGRPGELF
TRBV4-1	TRBJ2-7	ASSQLALGIYEQY
TRBV9	TRBJ1-3	ASSVGAQDRYSGNTIY
TRBV9	TRBJ1-1	ASSASGGDTEAF
TRBV4-1	TRBJ1-1	ASSPLGGLVTEAF
TRBV5-1	TRBJ2-7	ASSYDISYEQY
TRBV10-3	TRBJ2-5	AISVERNQETQY
TRBV12-3/TRBV12-4	TRBJ1-2	ASSLIRLSAYGYT
TRBV5-1	TRBJ2-2	ASIHGELF
TRBV12-3/TRBV12-4	TRBJ1-3	ASSFGRGPGNTIY
TRBV28	TRBJ2-7	ASSPRDRDAYEQY
TRBV12-3/TRBV12-4	TRBJ1-4	ASGRGASEKLF
TRBV12-3/TRBV12-4	TRBJ1-1	ASRPSGGNTEAF
TRBV7-2	TRBJ2-1	ASSLVAGAFYNEQF
TRBV6-2/TRBV6-3	TRBJ1-5	ASSYGEAPIH
TRBV29-1	TRBJ2-2	SVDRDTGELF
TRBV5-6	TRBJ2-2	ASSPRREGPTGELF
TRBV28	TRBJ2-3	ASSFLWADGSTDTQY
TRBV24-1	TRBJ1-4	ATSDHGTENEKLF
TRBV28	TRBJ1-1	ASSLLWGTEAF
TRBV29-1	TRBJ2-7	SVEARDRGYEQY
TRBV12-3/TRBV12-4	TRBJ2-2	ASSFGVGRSATGELF
TRBV12-3/TRBV12-4	TRBJ2-7	ASSFLGQGDEQY
TRBV29-1	TRBJ2-5	SVQRQTQY
TRBV20-1	TRBJ2-5	SARDWGDYPWGETQY
TRBV4-3	TRBJ2-7	ASSPGGRGYEQY
TRBV21-1	TRBJ2-3	ASSPRGGRSLTDTQY
TRBV13	TRBJ2-3	ASSLVDNGGGENTDTQY
TRBV29-1	TRBJ1-1	SVEETGTTEAF
TRBV20-1	TRBJ2-3	SAELAGVTDTQY
TRBV29-1	TRBJ2-5	SVEDRQVAGPQETQY
TRBV9	TRBJ1-1	ASREVGGGTEAF
TRBV20-1	TRBJ1-2	SARDLARAFYGYT
TRBV6-2/TRBV6-3	TRBJ2-1	ASSSSGSSYNEQF
TRBV7-2	TRBJ2-5	ASSLAGSSGQETQY
TRBV27	TRBJ2-1	ASSQLVAEGYNEQF
TRBV13	TRBJ1-2	ASSSAGNGYT
TRBV14	TRBJ2-1	ASSQDLTGGIYNEQF
TRBV7-9	TRBJ2-3	ASSLGFDTQY
TRBV29-1	TRBJ1-3	SVVAIGGSGNTIY
TRBV7-2	TRBJ1-5	ASSSPGNHQPQH
TRBV7-9	TRBJ1-1	ASSLGDRGMNTEAF
TRBV7-9	TRBJ2-2	ASSLAGAWTGELF
TRBV12-3/TRBV12-4	TRBJ1-4	ASSPDRQGDSEKLF
TRBV20-1	TRBJ1-1	SATKGQGTTLGGNTEAF
TRBV6-5	TRBJ2-7	ASSYFAGGMDEQY
TRBV13	TRBJ1-2	ASSLGRQGGWNYGYT
TRBV9	TRBJ2-1	ASSAGGGVDNEQF
TRBV12-3/TRBV12-4	TRBJ1-6	ASSPRDRPAAH